This T cell receptor (beta chain) was captured by sequencing in a study of blood T cell repertoires in COVID-19. The germline CDR1 and CDR2 sequences are KGHSH and LQKENI. V lost 1 base and J 5 bases, leaving 12 bases between the germline ends. The CDR3 has 15 amino acids. Source study methods: Amplification from reference gene primers served as the basis for estimated nucleated cell counts. Clones were sequenced by immunoSEQ multiplex PCR, and TCRdb holds only the in-frame ones, with some missing. V and J calls and clone size come straight from that table; D and trimming were deduced from the DNA. The data hold a few hundred thousand clones, with 85% observed a single time. Recruits, aged about 18 to 100 years, lived in 24 US areas. Allocation to cohorts depended on clinical history reported by the participants. For recovered donors of Cohort 3, there were two negative PCRs, clearance, or symptom resolution.

Sequencing was performed on PBMCs or T cells enriched from blood (not recorded which). This receptor was obtained from a woman aged 50 to 65 who had recovered from COVID-19. The chain recombines TRBV18 with TRBJ1-5; D is possibly TRBD1 (5 bases). CDR3 sequence: CASSPLGQGYQPQHF. The CDR3 DNA sequence: TGTGCCAGCTCACCACTTGGTCAGGGCTATCAGCCCCAGCATTTT.